These 9 T cell receptor beta chains came from one sample sequenced in a study of regulatory T cells in long-lasting Graves disease. Specified time point: newly diagnosed GD, antithyroid drugs for less than 3 months. Preparation of the TCR library used RNA extracted from PBMCs. To make TCR beta libraries, researchers used iRepertoire HTBI primers and Arm-PCR of CDR3 regions. TCRdb re-called the multiplex PCR reads through MiXCR, storing one row per CDR3 protein. The repertoire includes a few hundred thousand distinct CDR3 sequences, 12% of them detected once, and approximately 17% sits in the top ten. These data were likewise used in another study, on T cells in Graves' hyperthyroidism and ophthalmopathy.

This specimen consisted of peripheral blood mononuclear cells (PBMCs), obtained at new diagnosis, from a patient treated with antithyroid drugs. The receptors were sampled from a woman between 18 and 30 years old with Graves disease.

This clonotype was found many times. V usage is TRBV7-9 and J usage is TRBJ2-7, with a tentative D call TRBD2 (6 bases). The CDR3 totals 12 residues. V lost 5 bases and J lost 7, with 12 bases in between. The V gene's germline CDR1 is SEHNR and CDR2 FQNEAQ (reference sequence). The CDR3 sequence is CASSPGLREQYF. DNA of the CDR3: TGTGCCAGCAGCCCGGGACTCCGGGAGCAGTACTTC.

The table lists this clonotype with many counts. This rearrangement joins TRBV5-6 to TRBJ1-1; the D gene is possibly TRBD1 (5 bases). The V gene's germline CDR1 is SGHDT and CDR2 YYEEEE. CDR3 length equals 18 residues. V was trimmed by 6 bases and J by 0 bases, leaving 24 bases between them. The CDR3 bases are TGTGCCAGCAAGAACAGCCTACGAAACAGGAACATGAACACTGAAGCTTTCTTT. This translates into CASKNSLRNRNMNTEAFF.

This chain uses TRBV5-5 with TRBJ1-2; the match to TRBD1 covers 7 bases. CDR3 size: 14 residues. V lost 3 bases to trimming and J lost 3 bases; unmatched junction nucleotides: 5. Germline-derived CDR1 and CDR2 are SGHKS and YYEKEE (reference sequence). The CDR3 coding sequence is TGTGCCAGCAGCTACGCCACAGGGGACTATGGCTACACCTTC. Its protein product is CASSYATGDYGYTF.

This clonotype was picked up many times. The J gene is TRBJ1-2, the V gene TRBV12-3 or TRBV12-4; D is unclear. The CDR3 totals 14 residues. Trimming pared 3 bases from V and 0 bases from J, leaving 8 bases between. In nucleotides, the CDR3 is TGTGCCAGCAGTTTGCACAGCACTAACTATGGCTACACCTTC. Translation: CASSLHSTNYGYTF.

The rearrangement uses TRBV5-6 and TRBJ1-1; D remains unclear. The CDR3 runs to 16 residues. Germline CDR1 is SGHDT and CDR2 is YYEEEE. Trimming removed 1 base from V and 4 bases from J, with 17 bases in between. The CDR3 reads CASSLQGRRGGTEAFF. The CDR3 DNA reads as TGTGCCAGCAGCTTGCAAGGACGGAGAGGAGGCACTGAAGCTTTCTTT. The whole variable domain, filled in from reference TRBV5-6 and TRBJ1-1, reads DAGVTQSPTHLIKTRGQQVTLRCSPKSGHDTVSWYQQALGQGPQFIFQYYEEEERQRGNFPDRFSGHQFPNYSSELNVNALLLGDSALYLCASSLQGRRGGTEAFFGQGTRLTVV.

This chain uses TRBV5-6 with TRBJ2-5; D perhaps matches TRBD2 (5 bases). Trimming cost V 6 bases and J 5 bases, with 14 bases left between them. Germline V gives CDR1 SGHDT, CDR2 YYEEEE. This CDR3 spans 13 amino acids. This CDR3 is CASTAGAAETQYF. The CDR3 coding sequence is TGTGCCAGCACGGCGGGCGCGGCCGAGACCCAGTACTTC.

This clonotype was seen repeatedly, ten times or more. The CDR3 sequence is CASSAPGLAGVGDTQYF. CDR3 nucleotides: TGTGCCAGCAGCGCCCCGGGACTAGCGGGAGTTGGAGATACGCAGTATTTT. The chain joins TRBV13 to TRBJ2-3; 14 bases agree with TRBD2. V shed 5 bases and J 5 bases; nucleotides not matched to a gene: 9. The CDR3 runs 17 residues. CDR1 and CDR2 from the germline V gene are PRHDT and FYEKMQ (reference sequence). Full variable domain (rest looked up from reference TRBV13 and TRBJ2-3): AAGVIQSPRHLIKEKRETATLKCYPIPRHDTVYWYQQGPGQDPQFLISFYEKMQSDKGSIPDRFSAQQFSDYHSELNMSSLELGDSALYFCASSAPGLAGVGDTQYFGPGTRLTVL.

In this sample, this clonotype turned up many times. The rearrangement uses TRBV3-1 and TRBJ1-1; D gene ambiguous. The germline V gene has CDR1 LGHDT and CDR2 YNNKEL (reference sequence). V was clipped by 3 bases and J by 1 base, with 0 bases between them. The CDR3 covers 11 residues. CDR3 DNA sequence: TGTGCCAGCAGCCAGAACACTGAAGCTTTCTTT. This codes for CASSQNTEAFF.

The chain recombines TRBV20-1 with TRBJ1-2; the match to TRBD1 covers 7 bases. The J segment lost 2 bases and the V segment lost 3 bases, leaving 6 bases of the junction unmatched. CDR1 and CDR2 from the germline V gene are DFQATT and SNEGSKA (reference sequence). CDR3 length equals 14 residues. CDR3 sequence reads: CSASWQGENYGYTF. The DNA for the CDR3 is TGCAGTGCTAGCTGGCAGGGGGAAAACTATGGCTACACCTTC.